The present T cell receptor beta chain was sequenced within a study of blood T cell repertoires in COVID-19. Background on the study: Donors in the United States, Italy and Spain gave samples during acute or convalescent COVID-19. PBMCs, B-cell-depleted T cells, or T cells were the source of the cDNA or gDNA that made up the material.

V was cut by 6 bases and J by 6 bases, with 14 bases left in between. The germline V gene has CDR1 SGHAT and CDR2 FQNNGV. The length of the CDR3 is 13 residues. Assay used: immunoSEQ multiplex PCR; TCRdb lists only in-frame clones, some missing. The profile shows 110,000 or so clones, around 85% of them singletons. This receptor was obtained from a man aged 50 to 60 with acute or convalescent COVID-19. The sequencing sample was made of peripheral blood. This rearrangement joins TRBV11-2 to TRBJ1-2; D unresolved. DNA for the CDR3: TGTGCCAGCAGAGGGAGCCCCTCGGATGGCTACACCTTC. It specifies CASRGSPSDGYTF.